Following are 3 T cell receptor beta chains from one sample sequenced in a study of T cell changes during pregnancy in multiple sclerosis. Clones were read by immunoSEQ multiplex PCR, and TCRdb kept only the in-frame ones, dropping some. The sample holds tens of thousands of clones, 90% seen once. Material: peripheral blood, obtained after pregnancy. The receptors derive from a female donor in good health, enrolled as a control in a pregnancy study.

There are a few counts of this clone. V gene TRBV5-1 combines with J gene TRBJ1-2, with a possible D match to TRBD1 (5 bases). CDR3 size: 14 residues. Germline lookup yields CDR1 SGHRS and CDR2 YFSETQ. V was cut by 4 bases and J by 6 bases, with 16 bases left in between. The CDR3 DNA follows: TGCGCCAGCAGCCGGGAGGAGGGGACGGATGGCTACACCTTC. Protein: CASSREEGTDGYTF. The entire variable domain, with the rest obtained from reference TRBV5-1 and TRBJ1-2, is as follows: KAGVTQTPRYLIKTRGQQVTLSCSPISGHRSVSWYQQTPGQGLQFLFEYFSETQRNKGNFPGRFSGRQFSNSRSEMNVSTLELGDSALYLCASSREEGTDGYTFGSGTRLTVV.

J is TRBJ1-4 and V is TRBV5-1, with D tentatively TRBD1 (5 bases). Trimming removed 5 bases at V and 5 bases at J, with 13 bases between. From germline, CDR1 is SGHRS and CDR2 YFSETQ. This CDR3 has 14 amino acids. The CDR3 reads CASSPLRQNEKLFF. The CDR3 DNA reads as TGCGCCAGCAGTCCCTTACGACAGAATGAAAAACTGTTTTTT.

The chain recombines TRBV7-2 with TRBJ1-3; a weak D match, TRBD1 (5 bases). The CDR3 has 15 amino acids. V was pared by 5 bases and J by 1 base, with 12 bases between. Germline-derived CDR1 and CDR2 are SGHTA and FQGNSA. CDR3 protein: CASSAWGVSGNTIYF. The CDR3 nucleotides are TGTGCCAGCAGCGCCTGGGGGGTTTCTGGAAACACCATATATTTT.